Included here is one TCR beta chain sequence, with context. Its antigen is not identified. This sample was included in a study of T-cell reconstitution after alpha-beta-depleted transplantation in children. Study results and limitations: After one year, T-cell counts and TCRbeta diversity mostly came from new T cells.

Using unique molecular identifiers, the investigators prepared the TCRbeta library. TCRdb analysed the PCR reads with MiXCR anew, one entry per CDR3 protein. The table shows about 200,000 distinct CDR3 sequences, with around 7% occurring only once. CDR3 length equals 15 residues. Germline lookup yields CDR1 SGHTA and CDR2 FQGNSA. J was trimmed by 3 bases and V by 4 bases; bases with no gene match: 9. This receptor was identified in a boy aged 2-15 years with acute lymphoblastic leukemia, due to receive a stem cell transplant. Sample: PBMCs, taken before TCRalphabeta/CD19-depleted stem cell transplant. This chain uses TRBV7-2 with TRBJ2-7; 7 positions match TRBD2. CDR3 sequence: CASSSLAALLYEQYF. The CDR3 DNA is TGTGCCAGCAGCTCTCTAGCGGCTCTTCTCTACGAGCAGTACTTC. The full variable domain, its missing parts supplied by reference TRBV7-2 and TRBJ2-7, is GAGVSQSPSNKVTEKGKDVELRCDPISGHTALYWYRQSLGQGLEFLIYFQGNSAPDKSGLPSDRFSAERTGGSVSTLTIQRTQQEDSAVYLCASSSLAALLYEQYFGPGTRLTVT.